The source of this T cell receptor beta chain is a study of TIL therapy for anti-PD-1-resistant metastatic lung cancer. This was the immunoSEQ v3 assay. The assay was immunoSEQ multiplex PCR, and TCRdb's table has in-frame clones only and misses some. The sample has 2,000 to 2,500 clones; less than 75% are singletons. Time point: pre-treatment sample, taken before nivolumab and TIL therapy. The tumor samples were excised metastases, mostly pleural nodules or supraclavicular lymph nodes. The CDR3 runs 14 residues. Germline CDR1 SGHRS, CDR2 YFSETQ. V was cut by 2 bases and J by 5 bases, with 12 bases left in between.

The chain employs TRBV5-1 and TRBJ2-3, with no clear D. This receptor was identified in a person between 30 and 79 years old with non-small cell lung cancer. Some clones in this sample may be carry-over from other donors' samples. Here the sequenced sample was tumor tissue, taken at baseline. CDR3 protein: CASSFGRQGDTQYF. CDR3 nucleotides: TGCGCCAGCAGCTTCGGCAGGCAAGGAGATACGCAGTATTTT.